The 19 T cell receptor beta chains listed next were all sequenced from one sample in a study of blood T cell repertoires in COVID-19. TCRdb's table, derived via immunoSEQ multiplex PCR, lists solely in-frame clones and lacks some. The data contain about 220,000 clones, around 90% of them singletons. Material: PBMCs or T cells enriched from blood (not recorded which). The source is a man aged 25 to 45 who had been exposed to COVID-19.

The chain has TRBV2 and TRBJ2-5, with 7 nucleotides matching TRBD1. There are 14 residues in the CDR3. CDR1 SNHLY and CDR2 FYNNEI come from the germline V gene. V was clipped by 7 bases and J by 1 base; unmatched bases: 6. DNA for the CDR3: TGTGCCAGCAACTTGGGACAGCTCCAAGAGACCCAGTACTTC. Translated, it gives CASNLGQLQETQYF.

The genes are TRBV19 and TRBJ1-2; D is uncertain. The length of the CDR3 is 14 residues. The V end lost 9 bases, the J end lost 3 bases, and 17 bases lay between the germline ends. Germline V gene data show CDR1 as LNHDA and CDR2 as SQIVND (reference sequence). CDR3 sequence: CASFGLPEDYGYTF. CDR3 nucleotides: TGTGCCAGCTTCGGACTCCCCGAGGACTATGGCTACACCTTC.

J is TRBJ2-7 and V is TRBV6-2 or TRBV6-3; 10 positions match TRBD2. After removal of 2 bases from V and 2 bases from J, the junction contained 6 bases not matched to a gene. CDR1 MNHEY and CDR2 SVGEGT come from the germline V gene. The CDR3 spans 16 residues. DNA for the CDR3: TGTGCCAGCAGTTACGGCGTAGCGGGGGGTACCTACGAGCAGTACTTC. Translating gives CASSYGVAGGTYEQYF.

V usage is TRBV5-8 and J usage is TRBJ2-7; no clear D gene. CDR1 and CDR2 (germline): SGHTS, YDEGEE. Trimming took 0 bases from V and 1 from J, leaving 5 bases between them. The CDR3 has 13 amino acids. The CDR3 DNA reads as TGTGCCAGCAGCTTGGCCGGGTCCTACGAGCAGTACTTC. As protein: CASSLAGSYEQYF.

This clone was found once. This chain uses TRBV12-5 with TRBJ2-2, with D possibly matching TRBD1 (5 bases). Germline V lookup: CDR1 LGHNT, CDR2 FRNRAP. Trimming left V 6 bases short and J 6 bases short, with 8 bases between. The CDR3 runs to 12 residues. The CDR3 DNA reads TGTGCTAGTGGCACAGGTCCCGGGGAGCTGTTTTTT. The encoded protein is CASGTGPGELFF.

The gene calls are TRBV25-1 and TRBJ2-7, with 7 bases matching TRBD1. This CDR3 has 14 amino acids. V lost 4 bases, J lost 2 bases, and 5 bases stayed unmatched. CDR1 and CDR2 (germline): MGHDK, SYGVNS. CDR3 amino acids: CASSAQDRTYEQYF. The CDR3 nucleotides read TGTGCCAGCAGTGCCCAGGACAGGACCTACGAGCAGTACTTC.

The chain combines TRBV5-1 with TRBJ1-2; D may be TRBD1 (5 bases). Between the trimmed V and J ends, which lost 4 bases and 0 bases, there was a span of 13 bases. The CDR3 extends over 15 amino acids. The V gene's germline CDR1 is SGHRS and CDR2 YFSETQ. The CDR3 spells CASSPDRKTNYGYTF. CDR3 sequence (DNA): TGCGCCAGCAGCCCTGACAGAAAGACTAACTATGGCTACACCTTC.

The V gene is TRBV12-3 or TRBV12-4, the J gene TRBJ1-2; D remains unclear. Trimming shortened V by 0 bases and J by 4 bases, and 6 bases separated the two germline ends. CDR3 length: 13 residues. CDR3 protein: CASSLAGSYGYTF. The DNA for the CDR3 is TGTGCCAGCAGTTTAGCCGGGAGCTATGGCTACACCTTC.

V gene TRBV25-1 combines with J gene TRBJ1-5; 8 nucleotides agree with TRBD1. CDR1 is MGHDK and CDR2 is SYGVNS in the germline V gene. The V segment lost 1 base and the J segment 4 bases; nucleotides outside the gene matches: 6. This CDR3 spans 16 amino acids. CDR3 nucleotide sequence: TGTGCCAGCAGTGAATTCGACAGGGGTTCAAATCAGCCCCAGCATTTT. This codes for CASSEFDRGSNQPQHF.

V usage is TRBV3-1 (or the pseudogene TRBV3-2) and J usage is TRBJ1-2, with D possibly TRBD1 on 6 matching bases. From germline, CDR1 is LGHDT and CDR2 YNNKEL (reference sequence). The CDR3 consists of 14 residues. Trimming shortened V by 6 bases and J by 5 bases, and 16 bases separated the two germline ends. CDR3 loop: CASRRNRESYGYTF. CDR3 coding DNA: TGTGCCAGCAGGCGAAACAGGGAATCATATGGCTACACCTTC.

The chain carries TRBV3-1 (or the pseudogene TRBV3-2) and TRBJ2-1; 8 bases match TRBD1. The CDR3 sequence is 16 residues long. After removal of 5 bases from V and 9 bases from J, the junction contained 15 bases not matched to a gene. The germline CDR1 and CDR2 sequences are LGHDT and YNNKEL (reference sequence). The CDR3 region is CASSVTGQGSWGEQFF. The CDR3 DNA follows: TGTGCCAGCAGCGTAACCGGACAGGGTAGTTGGGGTGAGCAGTTCTTC.

As DNA, the CDR3 is TGTGCCAGCAGCCTTCACAGGGGTGACACTGAAGCTTTCTTT. Protein sequence: CASSLHRGDTEAFF. This chain uses TRBV3-1 (or the pseudogene TRBV3-2) with TRBJ1-1, with TRBD1 matching 7 bases. V lost 4 bases and J lost 3; bases outside the gene matches: 5. Germline V gene data show CDR1 as LGHDT and CDR2 as YNNKEL (reference sequence). The CDR3 totals 14 residues.

This chain links TRBV6-5 with TRBJ1-6; perhaps TRBD1 as D (6 bases). V gave up 8 bases and J gave up 9 bases, with 14 bases separating them. Germline lookup yields CDR1 MNHEY and CDR2 SVGAGI. This CDR3 has 13 residues. In DNA form, the CDR3 reads TGTGCCAGCGAAACAAGGGGGTCTTCACCCCTCCACTTT. Amino acid sequence: CASETRGSSPLHF.

The V and J genes are TRBV6-5 and TRBJ1-2; D is perhaps TRBD1 (6 bases). Germline values: CDR1 MNHEY, CDR2 SVGAGI. The CDR3 is made up of 15 amino acids. V was trimmed by 7 bases and J by 0 bases, leaving 15 bases between them. The CDR3 DNA sequence: TGTGCCAGCATAACAGGGCTTTCAGCTAACTATGGCTACACCTTC. The encoded protein is CASITGLSANYGYTF.

In its sample, this clone was seen once. The chain recombines TRBV15 with TRBJ1-2; 11 nucleotides line up with TRBD1. The length of the CDR3 is 16 residues. V lost 2 bases and J lost 7; bases outside the gene matches: 9. CDR1 and CDR2 (germline): LNHNV, YYDKDF (reference sequence). The CDR3 nucleotides read TGTGCCACCAGCAGACTCTGGACAGGGGGCAGCGGTGGCTACACCTTC. Translation: CATSRLWTGGSGGYTF.

The genes are TRBV2 and TRBJ1-2, with unresolved D. CDR3 length: 15 amino acids. Germline lookup yields CDR1 SNHLY and CDR2 FYNNEI. V gave up 1 base and J gave up 0 bases, with 9 bases separating them. DNA for the CDR3: TGTGCCAGCAGTGAAGAATTGGCAGCTAACTATGGCTACACCTTC. Protein sequence: CASSEELAANYGYTF.

The genes are TRBV19 and TRBJ1-6; tentatively, D is TRBD1 (5 bases). The CDR3 consists of 18 residues. V was cut by 2 bases and J by 0 bases, with 14 bases left in between. Germline loops: CDR1 LNHDA, CDR2 SQIVND (reference sequence). CDR3 DNA: TGTGCCAGTAGTATACCCTCGGGGGAGAGCTCCTATAATTCACCCCTCCACTTT. Amino acid sequence: CASSIPSGESSYNSPLHF.

The chain combines TRBV30 with TRBJ1-2, with TRBD1 as a possible D gene (5 bases). The CDR3 loop spans 15 amino acids. Germline V lookup: CDR1 GTSNPN, CDR2 SVGIG (reference sequence). Deletions cut 1 base from V and 4 bases from J, with 16 bases between. The CDR3 loop is CAWSDRNRSRYGYTF. The CDR3 DNA follows: TGTGCCTGGAGTGACAGGAACAGAAGTCGCTATGGCTACACCTTC.

The chain carries TRBV5-5 and TRBJ1-5, with D possibly TRBD1 on 6 matching bases. CDR1 is SGHKS, CDR2 YYEKEE, per germline (reference sequence). Trimming took 4 bases from V and 1 from J, leaving 15 bases between them. The CDR3 length is 16 residues. The CDR3 spells CASSNAAGVSNQPQHF. CDR3 DNA sequence: TGTGCCAGCAGCAACGCGGCAGGGGTGAGCAATCAGCCCCAGCATTTT.